A single sample gave rise to the 8 T cell receptor beta chains below, sequenced in a study of blood T cell repertoires in COVID-19 (dated by TCRdb to between 2020 and 2021). Libraries were built with the immunoSEQ multiplex PCR assay. Held by TCRdb, this immuneACCESS table contains in-frame sequences only and omits some clones. Under half of the omission traces to an unresolved V gene where checked; the cause of the rest is unknown. In all, the sample holds 220,000 or so clones, and 84% of those were seen once. The top ten hold less than 7% of the sample. Sample: PBMCs or T cells enriched from blood (not recorded which). The receptors come from a middle-aged woman who had recovered from COVID-19.

In DNA form, the CDR3 reads TGTGCCAGCAGTGATCAAAGAGGGGAGAATAACAGGGGGGAGCAGTACGTC. This gives the protein CASSDQRGENNRGEQYV. The chain uses TRBV2 and TRBJ2-7, with 8 positions matching TRBD1. Trimming removed 3 bases from V and 7 bases from J; junction bases left unmatched: 17. CDR3 length: 17 residues. Germline values: CDR1 SNHLY, CDR2 FYNNEI.

The chain is built from TRBV19 and TRBJ1-4, with D perhaps matching TRBD1 (5 bases). The length of the CDR3 is 15 residues. Between the trimmed V and J ends, which lost 7 bases and 4 bases, there was a span of 16 bases. Looked up from germline, CDR1 is LNHDA and CDR2 is SQIVND (reference sequence). CDR3 coding DNA: TGTGCCAGTAAAGGCAGGGTGATAGGTAATGAAAAACTGTTTTTT. Its translation: CASKGRVIGNEKLFF.

CDR3 amino acids: CASSLPGGIEYF. The CDR3, as DNA: TGTGCCAGCAGCTTGCCCGGCGGGATTGAGTACTTC. The rearrangement uses TRBV5-4 and TRBJ2-7, with D maybe TRBD2 (6 bases). V was clipped by 1 base and J by 11 bases, with 13 bases between them. The CDR3 length is 12 residues. The germline V gene has CDR1 SGHNT and CDR2 YYREEE (reference sequence).

The CDR3 sequence is CASSLDREGYEQYF. The CDR3 DNA reads TGCGCCAGCAGCTTGGACAGGGAGGGCTACGAGCAGTACTTC. V is TRBV5-1 and J is TRBJ2-7, with D possibly matching TRBD2 (7 bases). This CDR3 region has 14 residues. V lost 0 bases, J lost 3 bases, and 10 bases lay in between. CDR1 and CDR2 from the germline V gene are SGHRS and YFSETQ.

This chain joins TRBV5-8 and TRBJ1-4, with 9 bases matching TRBD1. The CDR3 loop spans 15 amino acids. The junction had 4 bases not matched to a gene; V was cut back by 1 base and J by 6 bases. Germline-derived CDR1 and CDR2 are SGHTS and YDEGEE. The CDR3 nucleotides are TGTGCCAGCAGCTTGAGTGGGACAGGGTATGAAAAACTGTTTTTT. It yields the protein CASSLSGTGYEKLFF. The whole variable domain, filled in from reference TRBV5-8 and TRBJ1-4, reads EAGVTQSPTHLIKTRGQQATLRCSPISGHTSVYWYQQALGLGLQFLLWYDEGEERNRGNFPPRFSGRQFPNYSSELNVNALELEDSALYLCASSLSGTGYEKLFFGSGTQLSVL.

The V call is TRBV11-2, the J call TRBJ1-3; D remains unclear. Germline V CDR1 and CDR2: SGHAT, FQNNGV. The CDR3 extends over 16 amino acids. V lost 3 bases and J 0 bases, leaving 12 bases between the germline ends. The CDR3: CASSFTVLASGNTIYF. CDR3 bases: TGTGCCAGCAGCTTTACAGTGCTCGCCTCTGGAAACACCATATATTTT.

This CDR3 is CASSLFAGGAPNEQFF. CDR3 sequence (DNA): TGTGCCAGCAGCTTGTTCGCGGGAGGGGCCCCCAATGAGCAGTTCTTC. The V and J genes are TRBV7-2 and TRBJ2-1, with 9 nucleotides matching TRBD2. CDR1 and CDR2 from the germline V gene are SGHTA and FQGNSA. With V trimmed by 3 bases and J by 6 bases, 9 bases remained unmatched. The CDR3 has 16 amino acids.

The genes are TRBV7-9 and TRBJ1-4; TRBD1 matches at 8 bases. Germline CDR1 SEHNR, CDR2 FQNEAQ (reference sequence). This CDR3 has 16 residues. Germline trimming cut 5 bases from V and 3 bases from J; bases unmatched to any gene: 8. The CDR3 loop reads CASSQPWTGPNEKLFF. CDR3 sequence (DNA): TGTGCCAGCAGCCAGCCTTGGACAGGGCCTAATGAAAAACTGTTTTTT.